A selection of T cell receptor beta chains follows, all from one sample in a study of blood T cells in healthy people across ages. One entry per CDR3 protein, called by TCRdb with MiXCR from the 5' RACE reads. The sample has some 890,000 distinct CDR3 sequences, 25% to 30% seen once. The data also belong to a second study, concerning T cells of mothers and their children.

Input material: blood. These receptors were collected from a woman in her thirties or forties in good health. Both conserved end residues are part of each CDR3. The order of the fields is D gene, clone size, V gene, J gene, CDR3 protein, CDR3 DNA. D genes are given only for firm matches. Only part of the rows carry a size: once, few, many, or a class if the clone is expanded.

>-|few|TRBV6-1|TRBJ2-7
CASRLLSYEQYF
TGTGCCAGCAGACTGCTCTCCTACGAGCAGTACTTC
>-|-|TRBV20-1|TRBJ1-4
CSASDWRAANEKLFF
TGCAGTGCTAGCGATTGGAGGGCGGCTAATGAAAAACTGTTTTTT
>TRBD1|-|TRBV12-3/TRBV12-4|TRBJ1-2
CASSTRTGANYGYTF
TGTGCCAGCAGTACCCGGACAGGAGCTAACTATGGCTACACCTTC
>TRBD2|-|TRBV20-1|TRBJ2-1
CSATLRGGRYNEQFF
TGCAGTGCCACACTTCGCGGGGGACGTTACAATGAGCAGTTCTTC
>TRBD1|many|TRBV5-5|TRBJ1-1
CASSSGQGYTEAFF
TGTGCCAGCAGCTCTGGACAGGGCTACACTGAAGCTTTCTTT
>-|-|TRBV3-1|TRBJ1-2
CASSPPESNYGYTF
TGTGCCAGCAGCCCACCGGAGAGCAACTATGGCTACACCTTC
>-|-|TRBV13|TRBJ2-2
CASSYGQISNTGELFF
TGTGCCAGCAGCTATGGACAGATTTCGAACACCGGGGAGCTGTTTTTT
>-|-|TRBV7-2|TRBJ2-4
CASSQTGGGNIQYF
TGTGCCAGCAGCCAAACAGGGGGGGGCAACATTCAGTACTTC
>-|few|TRBV12-3/TRBV12-4|TRBJ2-4
CASSFGEGAKNIQYF
TGTGCCAGCAGTTTTGGGGAAGGGGCCAAAAACATTCAGTACTTC
>-|few|TRBV7-9|TRBJ2-1
CASSPGVAGVSGNEQFF
TGTGCCAGCAGCCCAGGGGTGGCGGGGGTTTCCGGCAATGAGCAGTTCTTC
>-|-|TRBV5-1|TRBJ1-6
CASSLAWGGSPLHF
TGCGCCAGCAGCTTGGCATGGGGAGGGTCACCCCTCCACTTT
>-|many|TRBV10-3|TRBJ1-2
CAISERQAGANYGYTF
TGTGCCATCAGTGAAAGGCAGGCAGGGGCTAACTATGGCTACACCTTC
>TRBD1|-|TRBV5-1|TRBJ1-5
CTSSSTGVEGQPQHF
TGCACCAGCAGCTCCACAGGGGTAGAGGGTCAGCCCCAGCATTTT
>-|-|TRBV4-1|TRBJ2-2
CASSQGSNTGELFF
TGCGCCAGCAGCCAAGGCAGCAACACCGGGGAGCTGTTTTTT
>-|few|TRBV15|TRBJ2-1
CATSRVRGRSEQFF
TGTGCCACCAGCAGAGTGCGGGGTAGGAGTGAGCAGTTCTTC
>-|few|TRBV7-2|TRBJ1-2
CASSLGGMGGYTF
TGTGCCAGCAGCTTGGGAGGGATGGGTGGCTACACCTTC
>-|-|TRBV6-4|TRBJ1-5
CASSPAVLLSDQPQHF
TGTGCCAGCAGCCCCGCGGTATTACTGTCGGATCAGCCCCAGCATTTT
>-|-|TRBV12-3/TRBV12-4|TRBJ2-7
CASRRGAASSYEQYF
TGTGCCAGCAGGAGGGGTGCAGCGAGCTCCTACGAGCAGTACTTC
>-|-|TRBV6-2/TRBV6-3|TRBJ2-2
CASSSGSLGGELFF
TGTGCCAGCAGTTCCGGCAGTTTGGGCGGGGAGCTGTTTTTT
>-|few|TRBV5-4|TRBJ2-5
CASSWGIKETQYF
TGTGCCAGCAGCTGGGGGATAAAGGAGACCCAGTACTTC
>TRBD1|few|TRBV20-1|TRBJ2-6
CSAMTGGASGANVLTF
TGCAGTGCCATGACAGGGGGCGCTTCAGGGGCCAACGTCCTGACTTTC
>TRBD2|-|TRBV27|TRBJ2-3
CASRVAGGSTDTQYF
TGTGCCAGCAGGGTAGCGGGGGGATCAACAGATACGCAGTATTTT
>TRBD1|few|TRBV5-1|TRBJ1-1
CASSLEAGGPLGTEAFF
TGCGCCAGCAGCTTGGAGGCAGGGGGCCCCCTGGGCACTGAAGCTTTCTTT
>-|-|TRBV25-1|TRBJ1-6
CASSDGAGLQPLHF
TGTGCCAGCAGCGACGGGGCGGGCCTTCAGCCCCTCCACTTT
>-|-|TRBV14|TRBJ1-2
CASSQDGTDYGYTF
TGTGCCAGCAGCCAAGATGGGACTGACTATGGCTACACCTTC
>TRBD1|-|TRBV20-1|TRBJ1-5
CSASSTGPTGVRYSNQPQHF
TGCAGTGCTAGCTCAACGGGCCCGACAGGGGTGCGGTATAGCAATCAGCCCCAGCATTTT
>TRBD2|many|TRBV10-3|TRBJ2-1
CAISEVLAGANNEQFF
TGTGCCATCAGTGAGGTTCTAGCGGGGGCGAACAATGAGCAGTTCTTC
>-|many|TRBV27|TRBJ2-7
CASSPTGLGYEQYF
TGTGCCAGCAGTCCAACAGGTCTAGGGTACGAGCAGTACTTC
>-|-|TRBV7-8|TRBJ1-2
CASSLWVPRAQGYGYTF
TGTGCCAGCAGCTTATGGGTACCGAGAGCACAGGGCTACGGCTACACCTTC
>TRBD1|-|TRBV12-3/TRBV12-4|TRBJ2-3
CASSPWTGGGSDTQYF
TGTGCCAGCAGCCCCTGGACAGGGGGCGGATCGGATACGCAGTATTTT
>-|many|TRBV4-3|TRBJ1-2
CASSRDRGPGGYGYTF
TGCGCCAGCAGCCGCGACCGGGGGCCGGGTGGCTATGGCTACACCTTC
>-|-|TRBV7-3|TRBJ1-2
CVSSPQRGYGYTF
TGTGTCAGCAGCCCACAAAGGGGTTATGGCTACACCTTC
>-|many|TRBV7-2|TRBJ1-2
CASSFEGVDGYTF
TGTGCCAGCAGCTTCGAAGGGGTCGATGGCTACACCTTC
>-|many|TRBV6-2/TRBV6-3|TRBJ1-6
CASSYSSGSSPLHF
TGTGCCAGCAGTTACTCGTCGGGAAGTTCACCCCTCCACTTT
>TRBD1|-|TRBV28|TRBJ2-1
CASREGGTGDREQFF
TGTGCCAGCAGGGAAGGGGGGACAGGGGATCGGGAGCAGTTCTTC
>TRBD1|-|TRBV2|TRBJ1-2
CASSGDRANYGYTF
TGTGCCAGCAGTGGGGACAGAGCTAACTATGGCTACACCTTC
>TRBD1|few|TRBV27|TRBJ1-2
CASSFGTGIGPGYTF
TGTGCCAGCAGTTTCGGGACAGGGATCGGCCCCGGCTACACCTTC
>-|many|TRBV7-9|TRBJ2-3
CASSLSQGKTDTQYF
TGTGCCAGCAGCTTAAGTCAGGGGAAAACAGATACGCAGTATTTT
>-|-|TRBV6-2/TRBV6-3|TRBJ2-4
CASSLSHNEQYF
TGTGCCAGCAGTCTGTCCCACAATGAGCAGTACTTC
>-|-|TRBV28|TRBJ2-1
CASSVLQGGGNEQFF
TGTGCCAGCAGTGTACTACAGGGAGGGGGTAATGAGCAGTTCTTC
>TRBD1|-|TRBV7-2|TRBJ1-5
CASSLSAGGSQPQHF
TGTGCCAGCAGCTTATCGGCAGGGGGGAGTCAGCCCCAGCATTTT
>TRBD1|many|TRBV4-1|TRBJ2-7
CASSLTRDSPYEQYF
TGCGCCAGCAGCCTGACCCGGGACAGCCCTTACGAGCAGTACTTC
>TRBD1|-|TRBV24-1|TRBJ2-7
CATRVGTGSHEQYF
TGTGCCACCAGGGTCGGGACAGGAAGCCACGAGCAGTACTTC
>-|few|TRBV24-1|TRBJ2-1
CATSDLWGGEQFF
TGTGCCACCAGTGATTTGTGGGGAGGCGAGCAGTTCTTC
>-|many|TRBV4-3|TRBJ2-7
CASSRARGSYEQYF
TGCGCCAGCAGCCGAGCTAGGGGCTCCTACGAGCAGTACTTC
>-|many|TRBV14|TRBJ2-7
CASSTRDRGSYEQYF
TGTGCCAGCAGCACCCGGGACCGCGGGTCCTACGAGCAGTACTTC
>TRBD1|few|TRBV20-1|TRBJ1-4
CSARDPLTGEKLFF
TGCAGTGCTAGAGACCCCCTGACAGGGGAAAAACTGTTTTTT
>-|-|TRBV5-1|TRBJ1-1
CASSLDIGVRGAFF
TGCGCCAGCAGCTTGGATATTGGGGTCCGCGGGGCTTTCTTT
>-|few|TRBV29-1|TRBJ1-2
CSVNFRGGDYGYTF
TGCAGCGTTAACTTTCGGGGAGGGGACTATGGCTACACCTTC
>-|-|TRBV12-3/TRBV12-4|TRBJ2-3
CASLGSAATDTQYF
TGTGCCAGCCTAGGCTCGGCGGCCACAGATACGCAGTATTTT
>TRBD1|-|TRBV15|TRBJ1-5
CATSMTLTGVGQPQHF
TGTGCCACCAGCATGACCTTAACAGGGGTGGGGCAGCCCCAGCATTTT
>-|-|TRBV20-1|TRBJ1-3
CSARASYRAGNTIYF
TGCAGTGCTAGAGCCTCCTACAGGGCTGGAAACACCATATATTTT
>TRBD2|few|TRBV7-8|TRBJ2-1
CASSLAGGSIEQFF
TGTGCCAGCAGCTTAGCGGGGGGGTCTATTGAGCAGTTCTTC
>TRBD1|few|TRBV5-6|TRBJ1-1
CASSGTGTAEAFF
TGTGCCAGCAGCGGCACAGGGACAGCCGAAGCTTTCTTT
>-|-|TRBV24-1|TRBJ2-1
CATRKEGRNEQFF
TGTGCCACCAGGAAAGAGGGGAGGAATGAGCAGTTCTTC
>-|many|TRBV5-1|TRBJ2-3
CASSPGTTETDTQYF
TGCGCCAGCAGCCCGGGGACCACGGAGACAGATACGCAGTATTTT
>TRBD2|-|TRBV3-1|TRBJ2-7
CASSPPGLAGNYEQYF
TGTGCCAGCAGCCCACCGGGACTAGCGGGGAACTACGAGCAGTACTTC
>-|many|TRBV5-1|TRBJ1-1
CASSLWGQRQDIGTEAFF
TGCGCCAGCAGCTTGTGGGGCCAACGACAGGACATAGGGACTGAAGCTTTCTTT
>TRBD2|few|TRBV4-1|TRBJ2-2
CASSQEAGLGTGELFF
TGCGCCAGCAGCCAAGAAGCGGGGTTGGGGACCGGGGAGCTGTTTTTT
>-|-|TRBV7-9|TRBJ2-1
CASNPTSGPYNEQFF
TGTGCCAGCAACCCGACGAGCGGGCCTTACAATGAGCAGTTCTTC